These 9 T cell receptor beta chains share one sample of origin, sequenced in a study. From the 5' RACE reads, TCRdb called clonotypes with MiXCR, one entry per CDR3 protein. The profile shows some 62,000 distinct CDR3 sequences, almost 30% of them singletons. The sequenced sample was tumor-infiltrating naive CD4+ T cells sorted from the breast tumor. Noted subset: naive CD4+ T cells, CD4+CD45RA+CD25-. The receptors originated from a female donor with breast cancer.

The genes are TRBV6-2 or TRBV6-3 and TRBJ2-5; the D gene is possibly TRBD1 (5 bases). The CDR3 is 15 residues long. CDR1 is MNHEY and CDR2 is SVGEGT in the germline V gene. The V and J ends lost 4 bases and 5 bases respectively, with 17 bases between them. The CDR3 is CASSSRKGNFETQYF. The CDR3 DNA reads as TGTGCCAGCAGTTCAAGAAAGGGGAATTTTGAGACCCAGTACTTC.

The sample holds a few counts of this clonotype. The chain couples TRBV6-2 or TRBV6-3 to TRBJ1-2; D is ambiguous. CDR1 MNHEY and CDR2 SVGEGT come from the germline V gene. Trimming pared 4 bases from V and 0 bases from J, leaving 9 bases between. The CDR3 is 14 amino acids. DNA for the CDR3: TGTGCCAGCAGTTGGGAGACAACTAACTATGGCTACACCTTC. This gives the protein CASSWETTNYGYTF.

The chain carries TRBV4-2 and TRBJ1-1; 11 bases match TRBD2. The J call is doubtful: the DNA matches TRBJ2-3 better. CDR1 LGHNA and CDR2 YNFKEQ come from the germline V gene. CDR3 length: 15 amino acids. The CDR3 loop is CASSRTSGGTDTQYF. The CDR3, as DNA: TGTGCCAGCAGCCGCACTAGCGGGGGAACAGATACGCAGTATTTT.

Turning to this clonotype: Just one base apart from a much larger clone, this may be a read error. The chain carries TRBV7-2 and TRBJ1-1; 8 bases match TRBD1. Germline V gene lookup returns CDR1 SGHTA and CDR2 FQGNSA. CDR3 length equals 13 residues. After removal of 8 bases from V and 6 bases from J, the junction contained 8 bases not matched to a gene. CDR3 bases: TGTGCCAGCGGCCCGGACAGGGAGGCTGAAGCTTTCTTT. Protein product: CASGPDREAEAFF.

V usage is TRBV20-1 and J usage is TRBJ2-1; the match to TRBD2 covers 9 bases. The CDR3 totals 15 residues. Per the germline V gene, CDR1 is DFQATT and CDR2 is SNEGSKA (reference sequence). J was trimmed by 5 bases and V by 8 bases; bases with no gene match: 13. Here the CDR3 DNA reads TGCAGTACCACCCCTTTCAGCGGGGGGAACAATGAGCAGTTCTTC. This codes for CSTTPFSGGNNEQFF.

There are a few counts of this clonotype. The rearrangement joins TRBV5-1 to TRBJ1-1; D uncertain. CDR3 length: 14 residues. The germline gives CDR1 SGHRS, CDR2 YFSETQ. V lost 4 bases, J lost 0 bases, and 10 bases lay in between. The CDR3 DNA sequence: TGCGCCAGCAGCGATTTTTTGATGAACACTGAAGCTTTCTTT. Its translation is CASSDFLMNTEAFF. The complete variable domain, with remaining parts taken from reference TRBV5-1 and TRBJ1-1, reads KAGVTQTPRYLIKTRGQQVTLSCSPISGHRSVSWYQQTPGQGLQFLFEYFSETQRNKGNFPGRFSGRQFSNSRSEMNVSTLELGDSALYLCASSDFLMNTEAFFGQGTRLTVV.

As to this clonotype: At one end the junction does not follow the germline gene, possibly because of a read error. The rearrangement uses TRBV6-6 and TRBJ2-3; 13 nucleotides match TRBD2. The CDR3 is 16 residues long. CDR1 MNHNY and CDR2 SVGAGI come from the germline V gene (reference sequence). In DNA form, the CDR3 reads TGTGCCAGCGGTTACGGACTAGCGGGGGGCACAGATACGCAGTATTTT. This gives the protein CASGYGLAGGTDTQYF.

Note on this clonotype: Being one base from a much bigger clone, this may be a read error. The V and J genes are TRBV6-2 or TRBV6-3 and TRBJ2-7; a weak D match, TRBD2 (6 bases). The CDR3 is made up of 15 amino acids. Trimming pared 6 bases from V and 5 bases from J, leaving 20 bases between. Germline V CDR1 and CDR2: MNHEY, SVGEGT. CDR3 in DNA: TGTGCCAGCAGCACCTCCGTGACTAGAGTTGACGAGCAGTACTTC. Translating it yields CASSTSVTRVDEQYF.

The chain recombines TRBV20-1 with TRBJ2-7; 7 nucleotides align to TRBD1. CDR1 is DFQATT, CDR2 SNEGSKA, per germline (reference sequence). The CDR3 extends over 13 amino acids. The trim removed 5 bases at V and 2 bases at J, leaving 6 bases unmatched. The CDR3 region is CSAPDRATYEQYF. DNA of the CDR3: TGCAGTGCTCCTGACAGGGCCACCTACGAGCAGTACTTC.